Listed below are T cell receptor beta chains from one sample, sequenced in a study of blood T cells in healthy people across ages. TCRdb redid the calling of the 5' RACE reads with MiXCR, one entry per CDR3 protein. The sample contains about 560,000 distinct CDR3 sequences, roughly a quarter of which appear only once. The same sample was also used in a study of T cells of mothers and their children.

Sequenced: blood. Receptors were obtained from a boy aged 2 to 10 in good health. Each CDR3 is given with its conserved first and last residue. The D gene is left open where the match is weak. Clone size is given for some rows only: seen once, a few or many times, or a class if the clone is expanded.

CASSYEGQGARGYTF | TGTGCCAGCAGTTACGAGGGACAGGGGGCGCGTGGCTACACCTTC | TRBJ1-2 | NA | TRBD1 | TRBV6-5
CASSKGLAGETQYF | TGCGCCAGCAGCAAGGGACTAGCTGGAGAGACCCAGTACTTC | TRBJ2-5 | NA | TRBD2 | TRBV5-1
CASSYKDREPQHF | TGTGCCAGCAGTTACAAAGACAGGGAGCCCCAGCATTTT | TRBJ1-5 | NA | TRBD1 | TRBV6-2/TRBV6-3
CASSLDREGTQYF | TGTGCCAGCAGCTTAGATCGCGAGGGCACGCAGTATTTT | TRBJ2-3 | few | NA | TRBV11-2
CASSVADIQYF | TGTGCCAGCAGTGTGGCCGACATCCAGTACTTC | TRBJ2-5 | NA | NA | TRBV2
CASSLGQGYTEAFF | TGTGCCAGCAGCTTGGGACAGGGCTACACTGAAGCTTTCTTT | TRBJ1-1 | many | TRBD1 | TRBV7-9
CASSEQGTGVGKNIQYF | TGTGCCAGCAGTGAACAGGGGACGGGAGTGGGCAAAAACATTCAGTACTTC | TRBJ2-4 | NA | NA | TRBV28
CASSPAEGPYEQFF | TGTGCCAGCAGCCCAGCTGAGGGTCCTTATGAGCAGTTCTTC | TRBJ2-1 | few | NA | TRBV9
CASSAPQGANIQYF | TGCGCCAGCAGCGCCCCCCAGGGGGCCAACATTCAGTACTTC | TRBJ2-4 | NA | TRBD1 | TRBV5-1
CASSSQRRVNTIYF | TGTGCCAGCAGCTCTCAACGGCGCGTGAACACCATATATTTT | TRBJ1-3 | few | NA | TRBV7-3
CASSLDRVWNIQYF | TGTGCCAGCAGCTTAGACAGGGTTTGGAACATTCAGTACTTC | TRBJ2-4 | NA | NA | TRBV7-8
CATSRDNEWGTGGETQYF | TGTGCCACCAGCAGAGATAACGAGTGGGGGACAGGGGGAGAGACCCAGTACTTC | TRBJ2-5 | NA | TRBD1 | TRBV15
CASSLQGVDTGELFF | TGTGCCAGCAGTCTACAGGGCGTCGACACCGGGGAGCTGTTTTTT | TRBJ2-2 | once | NA | TRBV2
CSVETGYEQYF | TGCAGCGTTGAAACAGGCTACGAGCAGTACTTC | TRBJ2-7 | many | NA | TRBV29-1
CASSDGQPSTPSF | TGTGCCAGCAGTGACGGTCAGCCTTCTACGCCCTCTTTT | TRBJ1-4 | NA | NA | TRBV2
CASSLAGQGAIKLFF | TGTGCCAGCAGTTTAGCCGGACAGGGAGCCATAAAACTGTTTTTT | TRBJ1-4 | once | TRBD1 | TRBV12-3/TRBV12-4
CASSLRGGADTQYF | TGTGCCAGCAGTTTGCGCGGGGGGGCAGATACGCAGTATTTT | TRBJ2-3 | NA | TRBD2 | TRBV28
CASSQDWGEMNEKLFF | TGTGCCAGCAGCCAAGATTGGGGAGAGATGAATGAAAAACTGTTTTTT | TRBJ1-4 | few | NA | TRBV3-1
CASSRYRDRGVEAFF | TGTGCCAGCAGTCGATACCGGGACAGGGGGGTTGAAGCTTTCTTT | TRBJ1-1 | NA | TRBD1 | TRBV12-3/TRBV12-4
CASSLTDLAGYGYTF | TGCGCCAGCAGCTTGACGGACCTGGCGGGCTATGGCTACACCTTC | TRBJ1-2 | NA | NA | TRBV5-1
CASSYLLARQETQYF | TGTGCCAGCAGTTACTTACTAGCGAGGCAAGAGACCCAGTACTTC | TRBJ2-5 | few | TRBD2 | TRBV6-2/TRBV6-3
CASSPMQTGRTEAFF | TGTGCCAGCAGTCCTATGCAGACAGGAAGGACTGAAGCTTTCTTT | TRBJ1-1 | few | NA | TRBV25-1
CAIGTGTEAFF | TGTGCCATCGGGACGGGCACTGAAGCTTTCTTT | TRBJ1-1 | NA | NA | TRBV12-3/TRBV12-4
CSARSWTGANEKLFF | TGCAGTGCTAGGAGTTGGACAGGGGCTAATGAAAAACTGTTTTTT | TRBJ1-4 | many | TRBD1 | TRBV20-1
CASSLGLAVDGEAQYF | TGTGCCAGCAGCCTGGGACTAGCGGTGGACGGGGAGGCCCAGTACTTC | TRBJ2-5 | NA | TRBD2 | TRBV7-8
CSASLRDEQFF | TGCAGTGCTAGCTTAAGGGATGAGCAGTTCTTC | TRBJ2-1 | NA | NA | TRBV20-1
CASIRQGSNTGELFF | TGTGCCAGCATACGACAGGGGAGTAACACCGGGGAGCTGTTTTTT | TRBJ2-2 | NA | TRBD1 | TRBV7-9
CSASGTGGSGEQYF | TGCAGCGCCTCCGGGACAGGGGGCTCGGGAGAGCAGTACTTC | TRBJ2-5 | NA | TRBD1 | TRBV29-1
CASGLNQGGLGRPQYF | TGTGCTAGTGGTTTGAATCAGGGGGGCCTCGGGAGACCGCAGTATTTT | TRBJ2-3 | NA | NA | TRBV12-5
CSVEGGRNWYGYTF | TGCAGCGTTGAAGGGGGAAGGAACTGGTATGGCTACACCTTC | TRBJ1-2 | NA | NA | TRBV29-1
CASSQESGGTNNEQFF | TGCGCCAGCAGCCAAGAATCGGGGGGCACGAACAATGAGCAGTTCTTC | TRBJ2-1 | NA | NA | TRBV4-1
CASSFRWTGRLGEQYF | TGTGCCAGCAGTTTTAGGTGGACAGGGAGGTTAGGCGAGCAGTACTTC | TRBJ2-7 | few | TRBD1 | TRBV12-3/TRBV12-4
CASSLFRKANSSGNTIYF | TGTGCCAGCAGCTTATTTCGAAAGGCCAACAGCTCTGGAAACACCATATATTTT | TRBJ1-3 | NA | NA | TRBV7-9
CASRQEPQETQYF | TGCGCCAGCAGGCAGGAGCCACAAGAGACCCAGTACTTC | TRBJ2-5 | NA | NA | TRBV5-1
CASSLIRVKEGYTF | TGTGCCAGCAGTTTAATCCGAGTTAAAGAAGGCTACACCTTC | TRBJ1-2 | NA | NA | TRBV12-3/TRBV12-4
CSARSGTGAYEQYF | TGCAGTGCTAGATCCGGGACAGGGGCCTACGAGCAGTACTTC | TRBJ2-7 | NA | TRBD1 | TRBV20-1
CATSGGANDEQFF | TGTGCCACCAGTGGGGGCGCAAACGATGAGCAGTTCTTC | TRBJ2-1 | few | NA | TRBV24-1
CIVGGVGGWSEQFF | TGCATCGTTGGGGGGGTCGGGGGGTGGAGTGAGCAGTTCTTC | TRBJ2-1 | NA | TRBD2 | TRBV29-1
CASSDLGRADEQFF | TGTGCCAGCAGCGACCTCGGGAGGGCGGATGAGCAGTTCTTC | TRBJ2-1 | few | TRBD2 | TRBV11-1
CASKPGGISRETQYF | TGCGCCAGCAAACCTGGGGGGATCAGCCGAGAGACCCAGTACTTC | TRBJ2-5 | NA | NA | TRBV5-1
CASSEQGAGETQYF | TGTGCCAGCAGTGAACAGGGGGCTGGGGAGACCCAGTACTTC | TRBJ2-5 | NA | TRBD1 | TRBV12-3/TRBV12-4
CASSLASGFNEQFF | TGCGCCAGCAGCTTGGCTTCAGGGTTCAATGAGCAGTTCTTC | TRBJ2-1 | few | NA | TRBV5-1